This section outlines one T cell receptor beta chain sequence together with its context. Its antigen is not known. Repertoires were generated with immunoSEQ multiplex PCR, while TCRdb's copy carries only in-frame clones and drops some. The sample consists of more than 30,000 clones, 70% to 85% of them appearing once. The V and J ends lost 5 bases and 4 bases respectively, with 17 bases between them. The CDR3 contains 15 residues. CDR1 and CDR2 (germline): SGHTA, FQGTGA. The data derive from a study of T cells in narcolepsy. Regarding the study as a whole: Autoreactive HCRT-specific and TRIB2-specific clonotypes were marked in same-patient CSF-versus-blood CD4+ comparisons.

The rearrangement uses TRBV7-3 and TRBJ1-2; D might be TRBD1 (5 bases). Sequencing was carried out using CD45RA- memory CD4+ T cells from PBMCs. The TCR originated in a human donor with narcolepsy. The chain's CDR3 is CASSPRQSRSYGYTF. For the CDR3, the DNA is TGTGCCAGCAGCCCACGACAGAGTCGGAGCTATGGCTACACCTTC.